This is a list of T cell receptor beta chains from one sample in a study of CD8+ T cells in alopecia areata. The protocol was immunoSEQ multiplex PCR, while the TCRdb copy is restricted to in-frame clones and leaves out a portion. The data hold about 110,000 clones, with under 65% observed a single time. The sequencing input was NKG2D-low CD8+ T cells sorted from blood. The receptors come from a human donor with alopecia areata. CDR3s leave out the opening cysteine and the closing phenylalanine or tryptophan.

TRBJ2-1,TRBV27,ASSLESTSYNEQF
TRBJ1-4,TRBV29-1,SVLRRDGKLF
TRBJ2-1,TRBV13,ASSPPLEALTYNEQF
TRBJ2-3,TRBV7-9,ASIRTSGTDTQY
TRBJ2-1,TRBV9,ASSEDSDNEQF
TRBJ2-5,TRBV29-1,SAGGTSGRETQY
TRBJ2-7,TRBV27,ASSQGTRGYEQY
TRBJ1-1,TRBV10-3,AITTGRVRGTEAF
TRBJ2-1,TRBV29-1,SVELAGSYNEQF
TRBJ2-1,TRBV5-6,ASSLAHLSPENEQF
TRBJ2-2,TRBV10-1,ASSETGSDGELF
TRBJ2-5,TRBV6-6,ASAYGETQY
TRBJ2-5,TRBV9,ASSVEATAPETQY
TRBJ2-5,TRBV5-1,ASSLVTSGREETQY
TRBJ2-1,TRBV7-8,ASKLRGARDRNEQF
TRBJ1-2,TRBV29-1,SADPDRLYGYT
TRBJ2-1,TRBV9,ASSYAGSEQF
TRBJ2-5,TRBV28,ASTLSGIQETQY
TRBJ2-1,TRBV5-1,ASSLEATGVSYNEQF
TRBJ2-1,TRBV6-1,ASSDPRDEQF
TRBJ2-3,TRBV27,ASSLGTSGNPSTDTQY
TRBJ1-1,TRBV9,ASSVVGRGGNTEAF
TRBJ1-5,TRBV7-9,ASSSRGPQH
TRBJ2-3,TRBV7-2,ASSIGLGSTDTQY
TRBJ1-1,TRBV29-1,SVLTGSTEAF
TRBJ2-5,TRBV28,ASSLGASGDRRKETQY
TRBJ2-1,TRBV5-1,ASSKDRVVNEQF
TRBJ1-1,TRBV7-9,ASSRKQLNTEAF
TRBJ2-6,TRBV2,ASSDFGGPISGANVLT
TRBJ2-1,TRBV6-6,ASRSGQGYNEQF
TRBJ1-1,TRBV5-1,ASSNLNTEAF
TRBJ2-6,TRBV10-3,AISDSVSGANVLT
TRBJ2-3,TRBV19,ASSIVKDTQY
TRBJ2-3,TRBV7-9,ASSPLGSGYTQY
TRBJ2-7,TRBV7-3,ASSTTGHEQY
TRBJ1-1,TRBV7-7,ASSLARGTEAF
TRBJ1-5,TRBV27,ASKTGTLEPQH
TRBJ2-2,TRBV13,ASTLGDTGELF
TRBJ2-7,TRBV19,ASNNRGRLDEQY
TRBJ2-7,TRBV10-2,ASSENLYEQY
TRBJ2-3,TRBV6-5,ASGPQLDTQY
TRBJ2-1,TRBV7-6,ASSNQKYNEQF
TRBJ2-7,TRBV29-1,SVLRAGSDTGGTYEQY
TRBJ1-1,TRBV5-1,ASSSSNTEAF
TRBJ2-1,TRBV28,ASITRRVNSYNEQF
TRBJ2-1,TRBV4-1,ASSQDSGSYNEQF
TRBJ2-5,TRBV4-1,ASSQVSGREETQY
TRBJ2-7,TRBV2,ASSETSGPLYEQY
TRBJ2-1,TRBV7-2,ASSLGAGRYNEQF
TRBJ2-1,TRBV2,ASKEQF
TRBJ1-2,TRBV2,ASSEDRESFYYGYT
TRBJ2-7,TRBV5-1,ASSLEGQGYEQY
TRBJ2-4,TRBV7-8,ASSGLPVIQY
TRBJ1-2,TRBV19,ASLTSGGYT
TRBJ2-1,TRBV7-6,ASSIDRPLEQF
TRBJ2-1,TRBV6-4,ASSDSSYDEQF
TRBJ2-4,TRBV7-9,ASRDRVDIQY
TRBJ1-2,TRBV30,AWSARVRGDGYT
TRBJ2-3,TRBV28,ASGPAEGFVDTQY